The 21 T cell receptor beta chains listed next were all sequenced from one sample in a study of OX40 agonist ivuxolimab in advanced cancers. Using immunoSEQ multiplex PCR, the repertoire was profiled, and TCRdb retains in-frame clones only, with some absent. The table lists around 15,000 clones, roughly 78% of them singletons. The specimen was CD4+ or CD8+ T cells sorted from blood, collected in a trial of the OX40 agonist ivuxolimab. These receptors all come from an adult with an advanced solid tumor such as melanoma, head and neck, liver or kidney cancer.

This rearrangement joins TRBV13 to TRBJ2-1, with a tentative D call TRBD1 (6 bases). The CDR3 is made up of 11 amino acids. Germline assignment: CDR1 PRHDT and CDR2 FYEKMQ (reference sequence). Trimming removed 5 bases at V and 9 bases at J, with 8 bases between. CDR3 sequence reads: CASSPGVEQFF. In nucleotides, the CDR3 is TGTGCCAGCAGCCCAGGGGTTGAGCAGTTCTTC.

This clone was counted between two and nine times. The genes are TRBV10-3 and TRBJ1-5; D is ambiguous. Germline-derived CDR1 and CDR2 are ENHRY and SYGVKD. This CDR3 spans 13 amino acids. V dropped 0 bases and J dropped 6 bases, with 6 bases sitting between them. Here the CDR3 reads CAISESAGQPQHF. The CDR3 DNA is TGTGCCATCAGTGAGTCGGCTGGTCAGCCCCAGCATTTT.

The J gene is TRBJ1-2, the V gene TRBV9; 9 bases line up with TRBD1. The germline CDR1 and CDR2 sequences are SGDLS and YYNGEE. The J segment lost 7 bases and the V segment lost 4 bases, leaving 8 bases of the junction unmatched. The CDR3 is 14 amino acids. CDR3 protein: CASSPWDRVGGYTF. CDR3 DNA sequence: TGTGCCAGCAGCCCCTGGGACAGGGTGGGTGGCTACACCTTC.

V gene TRBV5-3 combines with J gene TRBJ2-5, with 10 bases fitting TRBD1. TRBV5-3 is reported as an ORF; its role is uncertain. The trim removed 4 bases at V and 2 bases at J, leaving 8 bases unmatched. The CDR3 covers 16 residues. For the CDR3, the DNA is TGTGCCAGAAGCCCGGGACAGGGGAGTGATCAAGAGACCCAGTACTTC. Translation: CARSPGQGSDQETQYF.

The chain recombines TRBV5-6 with TRBJ1-1, with a possible D match to TRBD1 (5 bases). CDR1 SGHDT and CDR2 YYEEEE come from the germline V gene. This CDR3 spans 13 amino acids. V lost 4 bases, J lost 6 bases, and 13 bases lay in between. The DNA for the CDR3 is TGTGCCAGCAGCGGGGCAGGGTCCGCTGAAGCTTTCTTT. The encoded protein is CASSGAGSAEAFF.

This sequence joins TRBV19 and TRBJ2-7, with a tentative D call TRBD1 (5 bases). The CDR3 has 15 residues. The V end was cut by 0 bases, the J end by 3 bases, with 12 bases between. CDR1 is LNHDA, CDR2 SQIVND, per germline (reference sequence). The CDR3 is CASSIESRGFYEQYF. The CDR3 region has the DNA TGTGCCAGTAGTATAGAGTCTAGGGGTTTCTACGAGCAGTACTTC.

The chain combines TRBV5-1 with TRBJ2-1; TRBD1 aligns across 10 bases. The CDR3 totals 15 residues. Germline lookup yields CDR1 SGHRS and CDR2 YFSETQ. V was pared by 0 bases and J by 7 bases, with 4 bases of the junction left unmatched. The CDR3 loop is CASSLVGTGVNEQFF. CDR3 sequence (DNA): TGCGCCAGCAGCTTGGTTGGGACAGGGGTAAATGAGCAGTTCTTC.

This chain joins TRBV5-1 and TRBJ2-7; D may match TRBD1 or TRBD2 (5 bases each). This CDR3 has 14 amino acids. Germline V gene sequence: CDR1 SGHRS, CDR2 YFSETQ. Trimming stripped 4 bases from V and 2 bases from J, with 13 bases between. CDR3 nucleotides: TGCGCCAGCAGCCCCGGACGGGGCACCTACGAGCAGTACTTC. Translating gives CASSPGRGTYEQYF.

The chain recombines TRBV27 with TRBJ1-6; 11 bases align to TRBD1. The CDR3 extends over 15 amino acids. CDR1 is MNHEY, CDR2 SMNVEV, per germline (reference sequence). Trimming took 5 bases from V and 9 from J; bases not matched to a gene: 6. The CDR3 sequence is CASSAGTGGVSPLHF. The CDR3 DNA reads TGTGCCAGCAGTGCAGGGACAGGGGGGGTTTCACCCCTCCACTTT.

This chain joins TRBV19 and TRBJ1-1; D call uncertain. Germline V gives CDR1 LNHDA, CDR2 SQIVND (reference sequence). Trimming removed 5 bases from V and 0 bases from J, with 7 bases in between. CDR3 length equals 13 residues. The CDR3 spells CASSYWVNTEAFF. The DNA for the CDR3 is TGTGCCAGTAGTTACTGGGTGAACACTGAAGCTTTCTTT. Supplemented by reference TRBV19 and TRBJ1-1, the full variable domain reads DGGITQSPKYLFRKEGQNVTLSCEQNLNHDAMYWYRQDPGQGLRLIYYSQIVNDFQKGDIAEGYSVSREKKESFPLTVTSAQKNPTAFYLCASSYWVNTEAFFGQGTRLTVV.

The chain employs TRBV30 and TRBJ1-1; D unresolved. From germline, CDR1 is GTSNPN and CDR2 SVGIG (reference sequence). Trimming cost V 1 base and J 4 bases, with 16 bases left between them. The CDR3 consists of 15 residues. The CDR3 coding sequence is TGTGCCTGGAGTGCATTCCAGACCGGGAGCACTGAAGCTTTCTTT. This gives the protein CAWSAFQTGSTEAFF.

This clone was detected a few times. CDR3 protein: CSVEREPQPQPQHF. CDR3 bases: TGCAGCGTTGAGAGGGAGCCCCAGCCCCAGCCCCAGCATTTT. The rearrangement links TRBV29-1 to TRBJ1-5; D is uncertain. The V end lost 3 bases, the J end lost 7 bases, and 16 bases lay between the germline ends. The germline V gene encodes CDR1 SQVTM and CDR2 ANQGSEA. This CDR3 has 14 residues.

The J gene is TRBJ2-1, the V gene TRBV28; D possibly corresponds to TRBD2 (6 bases). The germline V and J ends were trimmed by 3 bases and 9 bases, with 6 bases remaining between them. The CDR3 has 11 residues. Germline CDR1 MDHEN, CDR2 SYDVKM. CDR3 bases: TGTGCCAGCAGTTTGGGGGGTGAGCAGTTCTTC. Protein sequence: CASSLGGEQFF.

V is TRBV5-4 and J is TRBJ2-7; no clear D. The CDR3 runs to 14 residues. Germline assignment: CDR1 SGHNT and CDR2 YYREEE (reference sequence). Trimming cost V 3 bases and J 6 bases, with 16 bases left between them. CDR3 sequence: CASSYRSAGVEQYF. The CDR3, as DNA: TGTGCCAGCAGCTACCGATCTGCTGGGGTCGAGCAGTACTTC.

V and J are TRBV10-3 and TRBJ2-1; 8 bases fit TRBD2. CDR3 length equals 14 residues. The ends lost 11 bases at V and 6 bases at J; junction bases unmatched: 12. Germline values: CDR1 ENHRY, CDR2 SYGVKD. The CDR3 loop is CAHAAGGTTNEQFF. The CDR3 coding sequence is TGTGCCCATGCGGCGGGAGGCACAACCAATGAGCAGTTCTTC.

This clone was counted a single time. This chain links TRBV7-9 with TRBJ2-7; 7 nucleotides agree with TRBD1. Germline V gene data show CDR1 as SEHNR and CDR2 as FQNEAQ (reference sequence). This CDR3 spans 14 amino acids. The junction had 6 bases not matched to a gene; V was cut back by 5 bases and J by 2 bases. For the CDR3, the DNA is TGTGCCAGCAGCGCAACAGGGGTTACCTACGAGCAGTACTTC. It specifies CASSATGVTYEQYF.

A single count supports this clone. The chain is built from TRBV27 and TRBJ2-7; 9 bases line up with TRBD2. Germline loops: CDR1 MNHEY, CDR2 SMNVEV (reference sequence). The trim removed 6 bases at V and 2 bases at J, leaving 5 bases unmatched. This CDR3 comprises 14 residues. The DNA of the CDR3 is TGTGCCAGCAGGGGGGGCGGGAGGGCCTACGAGCAGTACTTC. This translates into CASRGGGRAYEQYF.

This clone is labeled large. The chain has TRBV4-1 and TRBJ2-7, with 8 bases aligning to TRBD2. This CDR3 spans 15 amino acids. Unmatched junction bases numbered 8, after V lost 4 bases and J lost 3 bases. CDR1 and CDR2 (germline): MGHRA, YSYEKL. CDR3: CASSRVLAGNYEQYF. The CDR3 DNA sequence: TGCGCCAGCAGCCGCGTCCTAGCGGGCAACTACGAGCAGTACTTC.

The chain carries TRBV5-6 and TRBJ2-7; 9 nucleotides match TRBD1. Germline CDR1 reads SGHDT; CDR2 reads YYEEEE. V lost 3 bases, J lost 3 bases, and 1 base stayed unmatched. The CDR3 sequence is 13 residues long. The CDR3 reads CASSSGQGYEQYF. The CDR3 DNA reads as TGTGCCAGCAGCTCGGGACAGGGCTACGAGCAGTACTTC.

This chain uses TRBV4-1 with TRBJ2-1, with 7 positions matching TRBD2. With 0 bases clipped from V and 4 bases from J, the junction kept 9 bases outside the gene matches. Germline lookup yields CDR1 MGHRA and CDR2 YSYEKL. The CDR3 length is 17 residues. The CDR3 loop is CASSQDLAAGFYNEQFF. The DNA of the CDR3 is TGCGCCAGCAGCCAAGATCTTGCAGCGGGGTTTTACAATGAGCAGTTCTTC.

The chain joins TRBV19 to TRBJ2-5; D may correspond to TRBD1 or TRBD2 (5 bases each). Germline V CDR1 and CDR2: LNHDA, SQIVND (reference sequence). The CDR3 spans 15 residues. Trimming cost V 5 bases and J 5 bases, with 18 bases left between them. This chain's CDR3 is CASSLTGTFQETQYF. The CDR3, as DNA: TGTGCCAGTAGTTTAACTGGGACGTTCCAGGAGACCCAGTACTTC.